Given below is one T cell receptor (beta chain) in context. Its antigen is undetermined. Sequenced by immunoSEQ multiplex PCR; TCRdb stores in-frame clones only, minus some. The table includes around 88,000 clones, approximately 87% detected once. This sample was included in a study of T cell responses to AZD1222 COVID-19 vaccine. For the study at large: Pooled in the analysis were second doses at about 4 or about 12 weeks.

Overall study results and limits: Of the AZD1222 recipients, only 6 or 7 were seropositive at baseline.

V shed 1 base and J shed 2 bases, with 11 bases lying between them. Germline values: CDR1 LNHDA, CDR2 SQIVND (reference sequence). The CDR3 runs to 15 residues. This receptor was taken from an adult in good health. Sequenced here: peripheral blood, sampled on day 0 of AZD1222 vaccination. The genes are TRBV19 and TRBJ1-1; tentatively, D is TRBD1 (5 bases). The CDR3 loop is CASSIGGFRNTEAFF. In nucleotides, the CDR3 is TGTGCCAGTAGTATAGGGGGCTTCAGAAACACTGAAGCTTTCTTT.